One sample yielded the 12 T cell receptor beta chains listed below, sequenced in a study of blood T cells in healthy people across ages. Then a second PCR, running roughly 7 to 11 cycles, was carried out with a sample-barcoded 5' primer and a J-beta primer mix. Using its own MiXCR run on the 5' RACE reads, TCRdb lists one record per CDR3 protein. The sample contains about 940,000 distinct CDR3 sequences, roughly 48% of which appear only once. The sequenced sample was blood. The receptors originated from a man in his thirties or forties in good health.

This chain links TRBV20-1 with TRBJ1-2, with D uncertain. The ends were cut back, 2 bases at V and 2 bases at J, with 9 bases in the middle. The germline gives CDR1 DFQATT, CDR2 SNEGSKA (reference sequence). There are 13 residues in the CDR3. CDR3 sequence (DNA): TGCAGTGCTAGAAACCAGCTAAACTATGGCTACACCTTC. Its protein is CSARNQLNYGYTF.

This clonotype has a handful of counts. This chain connects TRBV20-1 to TRBJ2-5, with D possibly TRBD2 on 5 matching bases. Trimming cost V 1 base and J 5 bases, with 20 bases left between them. The CDR3 is 16 residues long. Germline CDR1 is DFQATT and CDR2 is SNEGSKA (reference sequence). CDR3 in amino acids: CSARVLAGVRGETQYF. Here the CDR3 DNA reads TGCAGTGCTAGAGTTTTAGCTGGGGTTCGGGGTGAGACCCAGTACTTC.

This rearrangement joins TRBV6-1 to TRBJ2-7; D is perhaps TRBD1 (5 bases). The V end was cut by 4 bases, the J end by 1 base, with 14 bases between. CDR1 MNHNS and CDR2 SASEGT come from the germline V gene. This CDR3 is 15 amino acids long. CDR3 nucleotides: TGTGCCAGCAGTGCCTCGGGCACAGGTTCCTACGAGCAGTACTTC. The encoded protein is CASSASGTGSYEQYF.

V gene TRBV19 combines with J gene TRBJ2-7; D gene uncertain. V lost 5 bases to trimming and J lost 5 bases, with 16 bases between them. Germline CDR1 is LNHDA and CDR2 is SQIVND (reference sequence). CDR3 length equals 14 residues. The CDR3 nucleotides are TGTGCCAGTAGTGCGAACCAATGGCCCGACGAGCAGTACTTC. Its translation: CASSANQWPDEQYF.

CDR3 sequence (DNA): TGCAGCGTCCGGGGGACAGAGAACTACGAGCAGTACTTC. Translation: CSVRGTENYEQYF. This chain connects TRBV29-1 to TRBJ2-7; D possibly corresponds to TRBD1 (7 bases). Germline V gene lookup returns CDR1 SQVTM and CDR2 ANQGSEA. V was clipped by 6 bases and J by 3 bases, with 15 bases between them. The length of the CDR3 is 13 residues.

The chain uses TRBV6-5 and TRBJ2-5, with 9 bases that match TRBD1. CDR3 length equals 14 residues. The germline V gene has CDR1 MNHEY and CDR2 SVGAGI. V trimming: 6 bases; J trimming: 11 bases; junction bases outside the gene matches: 13. The CDR3 spells CASSQGQGSGKQYF. CDR3 DNA: TGTGCCAGCAGCCAGGGACAGGGCAGTGGAAAGCAGTACTTC.

The J gene is TRBJ2-7, the V gene TRBV29-1, with D possibly TRBD2 on 5 matching bases. Trimming took off 1 base at V and 0 bases at J, with 10 bases between the two ends. The CDR3 loop spans 14 amino acids. The germline CDR1 and CDR2 sequences are SQVTM and ANQGSEA. The CDR3 spells CSVEGLADSYEQYF. CDR3 nucleotides: TGCAGCGTTGAAGGGCTAGCCGACTCCTACGAGCAGTACTTC.

The genes are TRBV5-1 and TRBJ2-1; TRBD1 aligns across 7 bases. The J call may be in error: the DNA end matches TRBJ2-7 better. This CDR3 has 13 residues. The germline V gene encodes CDR1 SGHRS and CDR2 YFSETQ. CDR3 protein: CASTRDSVNEQYF. In nucleotides, the CDR3 is TGCGCCAGCACCCGGGACAGCGTTAATGAGCAGTACTTC.

The chain recombines TRBV12-3 or TRBV12-4 with TRBJ2-3, with 9 bases aligning to TRBD2. The CDR3 totals 16 residues. The ends lost 5 bases at V and 3 bases at J; junction bases unmatched: 9. CDR3 DNA: TGTGCCAGCAGTCCGTTAGCGGGAGTTTTAACAGATACGCAGTATTTT. Translation: CASSPLAGVLTDTQYF.

As DNA, the CDR3 is TGTGCCAGCAGTGTATGGGTGGGGGAGACCCAGTACTTC. Its translation is CASSVWVGETQYF. The genes are TRBV27 and TRBJ2-5; D call uncertain. Between the trimmed V and J ends, which lost 5 bases and 5 bases, there was a span of 12 bases. The CDR3 loop spans 13 amino acids. Germline loops: CDR1 MNHEY, CDR2 SMNVEV (reference sequence).

The chain employs TRBV28 and TRBJ2-7; D unresolved. This CDR3 spans 14 amino acids. V was cut by 3 bases and J by 4 bases, with 13 bases left in between. In germline, CDR1 is MDHEN, CDR2 SYDVKM. In DNA, the CDR3 is TGTGCCAGCAGTTTGGACCAAGCCCTATACGAGCAGTACTTC. It specifies CASSLDQALYEQYF.

The V gene is TRBV4-1, the J gene TRBJ2-1; the match to TRBD2 covers 8 bases. Germline lookup yields CDR1 MGHRA and CDR2 YSYEKL. The V gene end was trimmed by 5 bases and the J gene end by 6 bases; junction bases not matched to a gene: 15. The CDR3 loop spans 17 amino acids. The CDR3 reads CASSSGLAGFTGNEQFF. DNA of the CDR3: TGCGCCAGCAGCTCCGGGCTAGCGGGTTTCACTGGCAATGAGCAGTTCTTC.